This note documents a single T cell receptor (beta chain) sequence. Its antigen remains unidentified. The data stem from a study of T cell repertoires in cytomegalovirus infection. Study at large: An indication of both CMV infection and matching HLA type came from public TCR beta signatures.

Each CDR3 protein is one row after TCRdb ran MiXCR on the reads. The sample yields some 480,000 distinct CDR3 sequences, about 33% seen once. CDR1 is SGHTA and CDR2 is FQGTGA in the germline V gene. Trimming cost V 5 bases and J 8 bases; bases outside gene matches: 12. This CDR3 contains 15 residues. This clonotype was sampled from a human donor in good health (CMV status not recorded). Some clones in this sample may be carry-over from other donors' samples. Sequenced here: cultured PBMCs, sampled from culture after CMV antigen stimulation. The chain joins TRBV7-3 to TRBJ1-3; TRBD1 matches at 7 bases. The CDR3 sequence: CASSPTGDQGDTIYF. CDR3 bases: TGTGCCAGCAGCCCCACAGGGGACCAAGGGGACACCATATATTTT.